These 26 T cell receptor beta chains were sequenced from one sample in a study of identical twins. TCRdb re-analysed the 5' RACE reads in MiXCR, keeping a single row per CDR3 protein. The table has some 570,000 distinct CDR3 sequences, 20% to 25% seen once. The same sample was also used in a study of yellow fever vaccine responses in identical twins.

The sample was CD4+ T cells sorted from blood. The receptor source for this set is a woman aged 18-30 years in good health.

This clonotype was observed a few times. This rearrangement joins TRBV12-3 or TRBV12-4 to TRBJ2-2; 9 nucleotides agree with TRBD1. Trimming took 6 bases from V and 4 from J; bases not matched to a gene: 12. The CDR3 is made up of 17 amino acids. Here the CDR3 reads CASSATPGQGPTGELFF. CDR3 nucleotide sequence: TGTGCCAGCAGCGCAACCCCGGGACAGGGACCCACCGGGGAGCTGTTTTTT.

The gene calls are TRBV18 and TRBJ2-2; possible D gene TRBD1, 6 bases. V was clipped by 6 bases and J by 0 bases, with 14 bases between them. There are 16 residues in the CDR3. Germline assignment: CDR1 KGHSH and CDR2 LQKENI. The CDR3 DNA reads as TGTGCCAGCTCGCCTGTCAACAGGGCGAACACCGGGGAGCTGTTTTTT. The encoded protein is CASSPVNRANTGELFF.

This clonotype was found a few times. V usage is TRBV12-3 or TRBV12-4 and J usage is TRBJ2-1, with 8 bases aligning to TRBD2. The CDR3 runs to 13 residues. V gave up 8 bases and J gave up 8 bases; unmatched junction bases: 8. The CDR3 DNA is TGTGCCAGCCCCGGGACTAGGATCTATGAGCAGTTCTTC. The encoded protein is CASPGTRIYEQFF.

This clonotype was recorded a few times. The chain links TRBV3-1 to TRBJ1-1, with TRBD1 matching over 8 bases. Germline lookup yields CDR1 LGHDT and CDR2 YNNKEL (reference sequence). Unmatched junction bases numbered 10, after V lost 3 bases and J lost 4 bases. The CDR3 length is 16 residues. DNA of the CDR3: TGTGCCAGCAGCCATTACGTAGGACAGGGTGGCACTGAAGCTTTCTTT. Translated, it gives CASSHYVGQGGTEAFF.

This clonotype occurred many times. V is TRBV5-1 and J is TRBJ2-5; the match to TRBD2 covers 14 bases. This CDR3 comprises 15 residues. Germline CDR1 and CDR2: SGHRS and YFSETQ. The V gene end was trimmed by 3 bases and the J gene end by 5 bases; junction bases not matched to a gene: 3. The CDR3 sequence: CASSWGLAGEETQYF. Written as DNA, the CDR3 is TGCGCCAGCAGCTGGGGACTAGCGGGGGAGGAGACCCAGTACTTC.

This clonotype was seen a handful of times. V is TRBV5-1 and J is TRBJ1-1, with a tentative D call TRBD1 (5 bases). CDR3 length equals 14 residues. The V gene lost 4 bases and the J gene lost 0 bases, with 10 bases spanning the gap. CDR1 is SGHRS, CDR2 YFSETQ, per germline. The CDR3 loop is CASSQRQMNTEAFF. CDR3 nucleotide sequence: TGCGCCAGCAGCCAAAGACAGATGAACACTGAAGCTTTCTTT.

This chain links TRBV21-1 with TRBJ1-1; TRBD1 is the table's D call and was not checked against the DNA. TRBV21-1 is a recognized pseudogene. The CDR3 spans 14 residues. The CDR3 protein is CASSEGQGGTEAFF. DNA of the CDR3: TGTGCCAGCAGCGAAGGACAGGGGGGCACTGAAGCTTTCTTT.

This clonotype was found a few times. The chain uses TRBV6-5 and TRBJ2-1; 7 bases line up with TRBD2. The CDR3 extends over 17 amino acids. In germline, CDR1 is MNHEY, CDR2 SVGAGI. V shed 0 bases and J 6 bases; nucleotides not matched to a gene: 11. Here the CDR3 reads CASSYSKRGLPSNEQFF. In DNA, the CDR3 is TGTGCCAGCAGTTACTCCAAGCGGGGACTCCCTAGCAATGAGCAGTTCTTC.

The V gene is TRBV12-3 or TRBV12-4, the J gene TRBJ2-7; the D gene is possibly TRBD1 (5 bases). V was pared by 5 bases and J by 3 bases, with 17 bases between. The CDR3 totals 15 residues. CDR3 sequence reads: CASSPSGRENYEQYV. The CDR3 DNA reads TGTGCCAGCAGTCCCTCGGGCAGGGAAAACTACGAGCAGTACGTC.

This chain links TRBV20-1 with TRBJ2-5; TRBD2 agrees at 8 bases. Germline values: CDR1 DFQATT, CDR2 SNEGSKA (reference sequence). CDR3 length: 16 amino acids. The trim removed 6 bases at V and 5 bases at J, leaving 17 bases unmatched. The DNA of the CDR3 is TGCAGTGCCAAAGTCACAACCGGGACTAGGGGGGAGACCCAGTACTTC. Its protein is CSAKVTTGTRGETQYF.

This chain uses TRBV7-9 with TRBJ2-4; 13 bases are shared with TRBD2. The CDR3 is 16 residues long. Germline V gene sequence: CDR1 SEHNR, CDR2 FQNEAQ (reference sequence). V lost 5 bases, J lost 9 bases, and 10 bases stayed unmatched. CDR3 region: CASSRGTSGTAGIQYF. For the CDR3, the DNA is TGTGCCAGCAGCCGAGGGACTAGCGGGACGGCAGGCATTCAGTACTTC.

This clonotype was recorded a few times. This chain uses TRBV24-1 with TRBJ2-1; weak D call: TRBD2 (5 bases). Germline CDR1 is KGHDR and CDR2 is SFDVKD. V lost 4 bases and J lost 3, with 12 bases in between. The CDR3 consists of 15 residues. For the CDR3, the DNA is TGTGCCACCAGTGAAGGCACGAGGGTCTACAATGAGCAGTTCTTC. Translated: CATSEGTRVYNEQFF.

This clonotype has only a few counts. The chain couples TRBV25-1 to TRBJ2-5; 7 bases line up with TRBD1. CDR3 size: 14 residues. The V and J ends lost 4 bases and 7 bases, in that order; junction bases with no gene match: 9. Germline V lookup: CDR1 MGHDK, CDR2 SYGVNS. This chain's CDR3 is CASSAPTGFGTQYF. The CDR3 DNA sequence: TGTGCCAGCAGTGCCCCGACAGGGTTCGGGACCCAGTACTTC.

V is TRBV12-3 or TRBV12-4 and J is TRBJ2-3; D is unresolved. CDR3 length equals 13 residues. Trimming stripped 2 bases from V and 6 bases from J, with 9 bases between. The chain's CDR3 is CASSLRPWDTQYF. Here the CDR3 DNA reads TGTGCCAGCAGTTTACGGCCTTGGGATACGCAGTATTTT.

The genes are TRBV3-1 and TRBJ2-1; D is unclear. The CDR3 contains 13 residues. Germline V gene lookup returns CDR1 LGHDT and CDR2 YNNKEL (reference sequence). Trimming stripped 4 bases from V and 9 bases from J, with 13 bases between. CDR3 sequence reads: CASSRPGLSEQFF. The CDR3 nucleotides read TGTGCCAGCAGCCGACCGGGTCTTAGTGAGCAGTTCTTC.

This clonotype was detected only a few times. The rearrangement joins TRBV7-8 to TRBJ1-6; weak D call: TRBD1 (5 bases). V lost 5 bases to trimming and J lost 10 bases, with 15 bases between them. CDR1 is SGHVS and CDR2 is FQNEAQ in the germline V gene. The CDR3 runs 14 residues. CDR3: CASSLAGAGSPLHF. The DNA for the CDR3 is TGTGCCAGCAGCCTTGCCGGGGCCGGGTCACCCCTCCACTTT. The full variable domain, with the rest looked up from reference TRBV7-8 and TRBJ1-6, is GAGVSQSPRYKVAKRGQDVALRCDPISGHVSLFWYQQALGQGPEFLTYFQNEAQLDKSGLPSDRFFAERPEGSVSTLKIQRTQQEDSAVYLCASSLAGAGSPLHFGNGTRLTVT.

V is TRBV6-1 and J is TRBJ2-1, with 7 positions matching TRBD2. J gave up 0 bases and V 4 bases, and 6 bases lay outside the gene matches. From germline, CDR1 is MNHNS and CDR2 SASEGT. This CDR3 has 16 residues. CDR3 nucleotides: TGTGCCAGCAGTGCTGAGGGCGGGGGCTCCTACAATGAGCAGTTCTTC. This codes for CASSAEGGGSYNEQFF.

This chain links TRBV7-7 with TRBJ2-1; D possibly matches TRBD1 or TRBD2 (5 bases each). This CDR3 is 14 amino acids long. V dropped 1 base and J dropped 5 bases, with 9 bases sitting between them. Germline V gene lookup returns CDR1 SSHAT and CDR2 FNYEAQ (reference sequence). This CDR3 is CASSLGGSNNEQFF. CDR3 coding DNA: TGTGCCAGCAGCTTAGGGGGGTCCAACAATGAGCAGTTCTTC.

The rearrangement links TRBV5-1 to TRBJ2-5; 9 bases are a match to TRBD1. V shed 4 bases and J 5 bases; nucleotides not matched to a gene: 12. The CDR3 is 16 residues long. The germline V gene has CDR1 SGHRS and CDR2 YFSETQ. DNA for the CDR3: TGCGCCAGCAGCAGGGGGACAGGGCCGGGATTGGAGACCCAGTACTTC. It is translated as CASSRGTGPGLETQYF.

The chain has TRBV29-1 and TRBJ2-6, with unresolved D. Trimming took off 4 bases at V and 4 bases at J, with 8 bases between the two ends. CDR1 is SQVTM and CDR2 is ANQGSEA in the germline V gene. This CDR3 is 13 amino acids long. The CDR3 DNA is TGCAGCGTTGCGACTTCGGGGGCCAACGTCCTGACTTTC. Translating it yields CSVATSGANVLTF. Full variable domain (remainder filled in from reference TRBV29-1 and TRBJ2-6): SAVISQKPSRDICQRGTSLTIQCQVDSQVTMMFWYRQQPGQSLTLIATANQGSEATYESGFVIDKFPISRPNLTFSTLTVSNMSPEDSSIYLCSVATSGANVLTFGAGSRLTVL.

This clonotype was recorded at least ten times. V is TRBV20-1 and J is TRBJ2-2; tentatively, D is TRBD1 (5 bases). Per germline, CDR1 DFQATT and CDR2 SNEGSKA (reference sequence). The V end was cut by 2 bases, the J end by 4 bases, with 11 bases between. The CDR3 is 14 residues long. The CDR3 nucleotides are TGCAGTGCTAGAACATCAGGGTCCACCGGGGAGCTGTTTTTT. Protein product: CSARTSGSTGELFF.

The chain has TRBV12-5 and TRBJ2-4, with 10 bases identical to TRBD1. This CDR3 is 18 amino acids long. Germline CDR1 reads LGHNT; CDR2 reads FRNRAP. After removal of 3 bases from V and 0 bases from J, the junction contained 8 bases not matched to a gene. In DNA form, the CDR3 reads TGTGCTAGTGGTTTTGACAGGGGGCACCCATTAGCCAAAAACATTCAGTACTTC. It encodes CASGFDRGHPLAKNIQYF.

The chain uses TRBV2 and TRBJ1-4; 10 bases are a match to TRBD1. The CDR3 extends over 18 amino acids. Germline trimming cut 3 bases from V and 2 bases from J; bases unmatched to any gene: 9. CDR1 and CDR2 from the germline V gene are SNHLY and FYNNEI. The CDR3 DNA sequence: TGTGCCAGCAGTGACCCGGGACAGGGGCGGTACACTAATGAAAAACTGTTTTTT. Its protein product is CASSDPGQGRYTNEKLFF. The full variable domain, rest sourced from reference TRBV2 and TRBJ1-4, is EPEVTQTPSHQVTQMGQEVILRCVPISNHLYFYWYRQILGQKVEFLVSFYNNEISEKSEIFDDQFSVERPDGSNFTLKIRSTKLEDSAMYFCASSDPGQGRYTNEKLFFGSGTQLSVL.

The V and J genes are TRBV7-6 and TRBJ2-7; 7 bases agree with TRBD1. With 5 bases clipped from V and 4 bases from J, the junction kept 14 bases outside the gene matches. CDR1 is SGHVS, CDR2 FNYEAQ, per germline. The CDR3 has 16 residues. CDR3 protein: CASSPQSTGQLYEQYF. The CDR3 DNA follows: TGTGCCAGCAGCCCCCAGTCAACGGGACAGCTTTACGAGCAGTACTTC.

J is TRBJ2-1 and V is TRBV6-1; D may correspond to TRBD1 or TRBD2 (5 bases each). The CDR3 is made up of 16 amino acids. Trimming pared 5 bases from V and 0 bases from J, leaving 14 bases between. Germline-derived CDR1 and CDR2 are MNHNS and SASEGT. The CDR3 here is CASSREQANSYNEQFF. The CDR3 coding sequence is TGTGCCAGCAGTCGGGAACAGGCCAACTCCTACAATGAGCAGTTCTTC.

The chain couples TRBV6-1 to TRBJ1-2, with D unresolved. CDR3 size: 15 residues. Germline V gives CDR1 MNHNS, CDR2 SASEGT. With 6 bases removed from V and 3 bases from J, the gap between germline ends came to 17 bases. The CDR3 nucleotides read TGTGCCAGCAGATCCCCCTTAGCCACCTACTATGGCTACACCTTC. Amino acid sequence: CASRSPLATYYGYTF.